These 22 T cell receptor beta chains were sequenced from one sample in a study of memory CD4+ T cells and cytomegalovirus serostatus. Produced via immunoSEQ multiplex PCR; TCRdb's table is partial and in-frame only. This table holds 50,000 to 65,000 clones, 70% to 85% found once. The sort gate was single viable CD3+CD4+CD8-CD45RO+ cells for memory CD4+ T cells. What was sequenced was memory CD4+ T cells from blood. The receptors shown here come from an adult in good health and CMV-seropositive.

V is TRBV29-1 and J is TRBJ2-5, with D perhaps matching TRBD1 (6 bases). Germline CDR1 and CDR2: SQVTM and ANQGSEA. There are 13 residues in the CDR3. Trimming stripped 4 bases from V and 5 bases from J, with 14 bases between. CDR3 DNA sequence: TGCAGCGTTGGGGCAGGGGCTTGGGAGACCCAGTACTTC. This encodes CSVGAGAWETQYF.

The chain combines TRBV6-6 with TRBJ1-1, with TRBD1 identical over 8 bases. Germline-derived CDR1 and CDR2 are MNHNY and SVGAGI (reference sequence). J was trimmed by 1 base and V by 2 bases; bases with no gene match: 3. The CDR3 sequence is 15 residues long. CDR3 sequence: CASSYAGGGNTEAFF. CDR3 DNA: TGTGCCAGCAGTTACGCAGGGGGCGGGAACACTGAAGCTTTCTTT.

The chain employs TRBV2 and TRBJ2-3, with 9 nucleotides matching TRBD2. V dropped 7 bases and J dropped 2; count of bases not matched to a gene: 4. The V gene's germline CDR1 is SNHLY and CDR2 FYNNEI. The CDR3 is made up of 14 amino acids. The CDR3 DNA is TGTGCCAGCACCCTAGCGGGATTCACAGATACGCAGTATTTT. Protein sequence: CASTLAGFTDTQYF.

The rearrangement uses TRBV9 and TRBJ2-1, with TRBD2 identical over 8 bases. CDR3 length: 15 amino acids. Looked up from germline, CDR1 is SGDLS and CDR2 is YYNGEE. The V and J ends lost 4 bases and 7 bases, in that order; junction bases with no gene match: 10. In nucleotides, the CDR3 is TGTGCCAGCAGCCTTATCGGGGGGGAACGGAATGAGCAGTTCTTC. Amino acid sequence: CASSLIGGERNEQFF.

CDR3 protein: CASSLGEGNTIYF. CDR3 in DNA: TGTGCCAGCAGCCTGGGGGAAGGAAACACCATATATTTT. The chain employs TRBV7-9 and TRBJ1-3; tentatively, D is TRBD1 (5 bases). Trimming removed 5 bases at V and 4 bases at J, with 9 bases between. CDR3 length: 13 amino acids. Germline loops: CDR1 SEHNR, CDR2 FQNEAQ (reference sequence).

This clone was recorded only once. The genes are TRBV7-2 and TRBJ2-1; a weak D match, TRBD2 (6 bases). The germline V gene encodes CDR1 SGHTA and CDR2 FQGNSA. V was shortened by 5 bases and J by 8 bases, with 13 bases between the two germline ends. The CDR3 length is 13 residues. The CDR3 DNA reads as TGTGCCAGCAGCCTCGGATGGAGGGATGAGCAGTTCTTC. Amino acid sequence: CASSLGWRDEQFF.

The chain uses TRBV2 and TRBJ2-7; TRBD2 matches at 9 bases. Germline V lookup: CDR1 SNHLY, CDR2 FYNNEI. J lost 6 bases, V lost 5 bases, and 8 bases had no gene match. This CDR3 has 14 residues. The CDR3 DNA reads as TGTGCCAGCAGTATCCTGGCGGGAGGGTTCGAGCAGTACGTC. It is translated as CASSILAGGFEQYV.

This sequence joins TRBV5-1 and TRBJ2-2; 8 bases line up with TRBD2. The CDR3 consists of 15 residues. With V trimmed by 4 bases and J by 1 base, 3 bases remained unmatched. Germline CDR1 reads SGHRS; CDR2 reads YFSETQ. The chain's CDR3 is CASSPTSGNTGELFF. Written as DNA, the CDR3 is TGCGCCAGCAGCCCCACTAGCGGGAACACCGGGGAGCTGTTTTTT.

This chain joins TRBV7-2 and TRBJ2-1, with D unclear. Trimming stripped 5 bases from V and 6 bases from J, with 17 bases between. Germline loops: CDR1 SGHTA, CDR2 FQGNSA. This CDR3 is built from 15 residues. As DNA, the CDR3 is TGTGCCAGCAGCCCATCGCCGTCACGGGCCAATGAGCAGTTCTTC. The encoded protein is CASSPSPSRANEQFF. Drawing the rest from reference TRBV7-2 and TRBJ2-1, the complete variable domain is GAGVSQSPSNKVTEKGKDVELRCDPISGHTALYWYRQSLGQGLEFLIYFQGNSAPDKSGLPSDRFSAERTGGSVSTLTIQRTQQEDSAVYLCASSPSPSRANEQFFGPGTRLTVL.

This clone was found once. The chain combines TRBV30 with TRBJ1-5; unclear D gene. Trimming shortened V by 1 base and J by 5 bases, and 9 bases separated the two germline ends. The V gene's germline CDR1 is GTSNPN and CDR2 SVGIG (reference sequence). CDR3 length equals 13 residues. CDR3 in DNA: TGTGCCTGGAGTGAAGGTACCCATCAGCCCCAGCATTTT. The encoded protein is CAWSEGTHQPQHF.

The chain couples TRBV6-1 to TRBJ2-1; TRBD1 is a possible D gene (6 bases). With 2 bases removed from V and 15 bases from J, the gap between germline ends came to 23 bases. CDR1 and CDR2 from the germline V gene are MNHNS and SASEGT. The CDR3 loop spans 15 amino acids. CDR3 protein: CASSESVHRVVFPFF. The CDR3 DNA reads TGTGCCAGCAGTGAATCCGTCCACAGGGTAGTTTTTCCGTTCTTC.

The CDR3 spells CASTGGDLYGYTF. CDR3 bases: TGTGCCAGCACCGGAGGGGACCTCTATGGCTACACCTTC. The chain links TRBV9 to TRBJ1-2; the D gene is possibly TRBD1 (5 bases). Germline V gene lookup returns CDR1 SGDLS and CDR2 YYNGEE. Trimming took off 6 bases at V and 4 bases at J, with 13 bases between the two ends. The CDR3 contains 13 residues.

J is TRBJ2-5 and V is TRBV5-1; 9 bases match TRBD1. V gave up 4 bases and J gave up 2 bases; unmatched junction bases: 6. The CDR3 has 15 residues. Germline CDR1 and CDR2: SGHRS and YFSETQ. The CDR3: CASSRGQGPQETQYF. The CDR3, as DNA: TGCGCCAGCAGCCGAGGACAGGGGCCACAAGAGACCCAGTACTTC.

This clone was seen only a few times. The chain links TRBV28 to TRBJ1-2; D might be TRBD1 (6 bases). V was shortened by 5 bases and J by 3 bases, with 13 bases between the two germline ends. CDR1 and CDR2 from the germline V gene are MDHEN and SYDVKM. The CDR3 is made up of 14 amino acids. This chain's CDR3 is CASSRRDIYYGYTF. CDR3 sequence (DNA): TGTGCCAGCAGTCGCCGGGACATCTACTATGGCTACACCTTC.

The gene calls are TRBV18 and TRBJ1-3, with D perhaps matching TRBD1 (5 bases). The CDR3 consists of 19 residues. V was pared by 2 bases and J by 4 bases, with 24 bases between. Germline lookup yields CDR1 KGHSH and CDR2 LQKENI. The CDR3 DNA reads TGTGCCAGCTCACCAAGAACACACGCGGCAGGGACGTCCGGAAACACCATATATTTT. This gives the protein CASSPRTHAAGTSGNTIYF.

The rearrangement joins TRBV2 to TRBJ1-2; D may be TRBD1 (6 bases). This CDR3 contains 12 residues. V lost 4 bases, J lost 8 bases, and 11 bases lay in between. Germline CDR1 is SNHLY and CDR2 is FYNNEI. The DNA for the CDR3 is TGTGCCAGCAGTGGACCTGACAGGGGCTACACCTTC. As protein: CASSGPDRGYTF. The full variable domain, completed using reference TRBV2 and TRBJ1-2, is EPEVTQTPSHQVTQMGQEVILRCVPISNHLYFYWYRQILGQKVEFLVSFYNNEISEKSEIFDDQFSVERPDGSNFTLKIRSTKLEDSAMYFCASSGPDRGYTFGSGTRLTVV.

V and J are TRBV7-2 and TRBJ1-2, with a weak D call TRBD1 (6 bases). Germline CDR1 and CDR2: SGHTA and FQGNSA. This CDR3 comprises 14 residues. The V and J ends lost 6 bases and 4 bases respectively, with 15 bases between them. The CDR3 region has the DNA TGTGCCAGCAGAAAGGGGGTGGACAGCTATGGCTACACCTTC. This codes for CASRKGVDSYGYTF.

The CDR3 nucleotides read TGTGCCAGCAGTGATTTTATCGAGCAGTACTTC. Protein: CASSDFIEQYF. The rearrangement uses TRBV25-1 and TRBJ2-7; D gene unclear. The V gene's germline CDR1 is MGHDK and CDR2 SYGVNS. This CDR3 spans 11 amino acids. The germline V and J ends were trimmed by 3 bases and 6 bases, with 6 bases remaining between them.

This chain links TRBV13 with TRBJ2-5; D is possibly TRBD1 (5 bases). The CDR3 is 15 amino acids. Trimming pared 1 base from V and 1 base from J, leaving 10 bases between. The germline CDR1 and CDR2 sequences are PRHDT and FYEKMQ (reference sequence). CDR3 region: CASSLALGLQETQYF. In DNA form, the CDR3 reads TGTGCCAGCAGCTTAGCACTGGGGCTCCAAGAGACCCAGTACTTC.

This clone showed up just a few times. The chain uses TRBV29-1 and TRBJ2-3; 8 nucleotides agree with TRBD1. The CDR3 runs to 15 residues. Germline V gene sequence: CDR1 SQVTM, CDR2 ANQGSEA. J was trimmed by 2 bases and V by 5 bases; bases with no gene match: 9. The CDR3 spells CSVLNFQGATDTQYF. CDR3 bases: TGCAGCGTTCTGAATTTCCAGGGGGCCACAGATACGCAGTATTTT.

V usage is TRBV5-1 and J usage is TRBJ2-1; perhaps TRBD2 as D (6 bases). The CDR3 runs 16 residues. Germline CDR1 SGHRS, CDR2 YFSETQ. The germline V and J ends were trimmed by 0 bases and 5 bases, with 15 bases remaining between them. The CDR3 DNA follows: TGCGCCAGCAGCTTGGATGGAGGGAGGCCACACAATGAGCAGTTCTTC. Translating gives CASSLDGGRPHNEQFF. Based on the CDR3 plus reference TRBV5-1 and TRBJ2-1, the full variable domain is KAGVTQTPRYLIKTRGQQVTLSCSPISGHRSVSWYQQTPGQGLQFLFEYFSETQRNKGNFPGRFSGRQFSNSRSEMNVSTLELGDSALYLCASSLDGGRPHNEQFFGPGTRLTVL.

This chain joins TRBV29-1 and TRBJ2-7, with D possibly TRBD2 on 5 matching bases. Germline V gives CDR1 SQVTM, CDR2 ANQGSEA. The CDR3 length is 11 residues. The germline V and J ends were trimmed by 4 bases and 2 bases, with 6 bases remaining between them. The CDR3 DNA reads as TGCAGCGTTGCACTAGCCTACGAGCAGTACTTC. This encodes CSVALAYEQYF.